The source of this T cell receptor (beta chain) is a study of shared clonotypes between healthy human individuals. Method: immunoSEQ multiplex PCR; TCRdb's copy keeps in-frame clones and lacks some. The sample holds about 2.1 million clones, roughly 91% seen once. The CDR3 totals 13 residues. Trimming cost V 3 bases and J 3 bases, with 6 bases left between them. Germline CDR1 and CDR2: SGHDN and FVKESK. Findings of the study overall: In having few donors, the study represented limited genetic and exposure-history diversity.

In this sample, this clone turned up a few times. The antigen remains undetermined. Terminally differentiated effector memory CD45RA+ cells were left out of the naive CD8 fraction, which was CD45RO-negative and positively selected for CCR7. Specimen: naive CD8+ T cells from PBMCs. The TCR was taken from a man aged 18 to 30 in good health. Some clones in this sample may be carry-over from other donors' samples. This rearrangement joins TRBV14 to TRBJ1-5, with D unresolved. CDR3 amino acids: CASSQNNNQPQHF. DNA for the CDR3: TGTGCCAGCAGCCAGAACAACAATCAGCCCCAGCATTTT.